This T cell receptor (beta chain) was profiled in a study of T cells in Graves' hyperthyroidism and ophthalmopathy (dated by TCRdb to between 2017 and 2020). Notes on the research overall: Peripheral blood samples were taken at the time of initial diagnosis, prior to any treatment. For training and testing, the roughly 100 patients in the discovery cohort were randomly divided in a 7:3 ratio. The study also compared thyroid tissue and blood T-cell repertoires from about six Graves' hyperthyroidism patients. According to the paper, TCR Vbeta CDR3 sequencing was carried out on over 130 peripheral blood samples, which came from 40 to 45 ophthalmopathy, approximately 78 hyperthyroidism and roughly 17 progressor patients. Once sampling was done, hyperthyroidism patients were given methimazole at a starting dose of 30 mg daily, whereas ophthalmopathy patients were given high-dose intravenous methylprednisolone. Prospective prediction of ophthalmopathy was tested in an independent validation cohort of 18 to 20 hyperthyroidism patients and 17 patients who later progressed to ophthalmopathy. A discovery cohort of around 100 patients, approximately 44 with Graves' ophthalmopathy and 55 to 60 with stable Graves' hyperthyroidism, was used to find distinguishing TCR V-J signatures.

The CDR3 covers 15 residues, taking in both the cysteine and the phenylalanine. Only the CDR3 part of the read is kept: 45 bases, read in frame from the first base. CDR1 SGHRS and CDR2 YFSETQ are derived from the germline V gene. For this chain, trimming is 3 bases at the V end and 5 bases at the J end, and the number of junction bases without a gene match is 7. Here is what the overall study found, with its caveats: Most expanded thyroid clonotypes (frequency above 0.001) were also found in blood, which suggests that blood repertoires may mirror thyroid immune responses. In validation, the model predicted progression to ophthalmopathy a median of roughly 6.1 months before onset, with about 71% sensitivity and around 76% specificity. A 13 V-J signature model separated ophthalmopathy from stable hyperthyroidism, with around 91% sensitivity and 81.08% specificity in cross-validation and 80%/75% in testing. No statistical method was used to set the sample size in advance, and investigators knew the group allocation.

The hyperthyroidism patients were between 18 and 65 years old and newly diagnosed, with a disease duration of less than 2 months. Patients with uncontrolled infections, other autoimmune diseases, pregnancy or lactation were excluded. Clinical symptoms, serum thyroxine and TRAb, thyroid ultrasound, and orbital computed tomography formed the basis for the diagnoses. Blood from progressor patients was drawn when they were first diagnosed with hyperthyroidism, before any ophthalmopathy symptoms appeared. PBMCs were separated from roughly 10 ml of fresh peripheral blood using Ficoll-Paque density gradient centrifugation. Progressor patients were defined as those initially diagnosed with Graves' hyperthyroidism in whom ophthalmopathy developed during follow-up. Total RNA was extracted with Trizol reagent, and quality was checked on an Agilent 2100 Bioanalyzer. Concerning this clonotype itself: Which antigen it targets is not known. No quality values exist for individual bases; no much larger clone is one base distant.

The TCR beta CDR3 regions were amplified from the RNA transcripts. The TCR CDR3 was subjected to a first round of RT-PCR using the HTBI primer set and the Qiagen OneStep RT-PCR kit. The libraries were constructed in a second round of multiplex PCR and then size-selected and purified. Paired-end sequencing of the libraries was performed with 100 bp reads on an Illumina HiSeq2000. Under the source paper's analysis protocol: SOAPnuke was used to process the raw data, throwing out any read that contained adapters or uncalled bases, had a mean Phred below 15, or lacked an exact constant-primer or identifier match. High-quality paired reads were merged using COPE v1.2.5, and each unique nucleotide sequence was defined as a clonotype. MiTCR v1.1 was used to align clonotypes to the IMGT TRBV, TRBD and TRBJ reference segments. The analysis included only V-J combinations with a frequency above 0.0001, which together covered more than 99% of the repertoires. The TCS score was defined as F50 (clonal expansion) divided by E x V (chaos), with BLOSUM62-based TCRdist calculated between CDR3 peptides within each V-J. Welch's t-statistics and random forest reduced 500 to 550 V-J features to some 14, which were used in a naive Bayes classifier (R e1071). TCRdb reprocessed the public reads (quality trimming at Q25 with fastp, clone calling with MiXCR) and kept in-frame beta chains. When rows share a CDR3 protein, they turn into one entry using the most common DNA and genes. TCRdb's processing, not the authors' own work, is the source of the V and J calls. For this sample there are hundreds of thousands of distinct CDR3 sequences; about 17% appear just once. The top ten clones comprise about a sixth of the sample.

The clonotype was recovered from a woman between 50 and 59 years old with Graves' hyperthyroidism that later progressed to Graves' ophthalmopathy. Sequenced material: blood. The chain employs TRBV5-1 and TRBJ2-3; the junction holds 9 bases that match TRBD1. The CDR3 loop reads CASSSTGTGRDTQYF. The DNA reads TGCGCCAGCAGCTCGACCGGGACAGGGAGAGATACGCAGTATTTT.